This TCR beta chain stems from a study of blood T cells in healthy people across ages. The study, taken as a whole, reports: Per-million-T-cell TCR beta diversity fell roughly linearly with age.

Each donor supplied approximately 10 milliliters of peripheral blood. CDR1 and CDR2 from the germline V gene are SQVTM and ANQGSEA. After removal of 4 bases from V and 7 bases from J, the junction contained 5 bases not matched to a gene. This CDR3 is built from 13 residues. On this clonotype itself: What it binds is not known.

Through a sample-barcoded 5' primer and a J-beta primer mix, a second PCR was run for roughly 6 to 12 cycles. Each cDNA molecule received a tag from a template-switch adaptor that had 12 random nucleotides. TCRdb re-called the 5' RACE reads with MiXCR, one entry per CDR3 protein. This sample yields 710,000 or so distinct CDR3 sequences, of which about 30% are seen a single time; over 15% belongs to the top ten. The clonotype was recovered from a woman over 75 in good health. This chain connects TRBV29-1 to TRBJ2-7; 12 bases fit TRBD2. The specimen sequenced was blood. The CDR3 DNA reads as TGCAGCGTTGCGCCTAGCGGGGGGGAAGAGCAGTACTTC. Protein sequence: CSVAPSGGEEQYF.